Described below is a single T cell receptor (beta chain) sequence and its context. The same CDR3 arises from other DNA sequences in this sample as well. Study processing details: Estimation of nucleated cell counts was performed using reference gene primer amplification. Using immunoSEQ multiplex PCR, the repertoire was profiled, and TCRdb retains in-frame clones only, with some absent. From that table come the V and J calls and clone size; the DNA was used to work out D and trimming. Of roughly 240,000 clones in the sample, roughly 82% were seen once. The sample comes from a study of blood T cell repertoires in COVID-19. The Seattle patients joined while their infection was active and were tracked longitudinally afterward. The CDR3 length is 11 residues. Trimming stripped 5 bases from V and 2 bases from J, with 3 bases between.

The J gene is TRBJ1-2, the V gene TRBV12-3 or TRBV12-4; D remains unclear. Specimen: peripheral blood. This TCR came from an elderly woman with COVID-19, enrolled during active disease. CDR3: CASSLNYGYTF. CDR3 in DNA: TGTGCCAGCAGTCTAAACTATGGCTACACCTTC.